The clone carrying this T cell receptor beta chain was counted once. V lost 6 bases to trimming and J lost 4 bases, with 13 bases between them. The CDR3 covers 13 residues. Looked up from germline, CDR1 is MNHEY and CDR2 is SMNVEV (reference sequence). The table came from immunoSEQ multiplex PCR; TCRdb's copy has only in-frame clones and leaves some out. Altogether about 2 million clones are present, 85% to 95% being singletons, with the ten largest covering 0.1% to 0.15%. This entry comes from a study of shared clonotypes between healthy human individuals. Material: naive CD4+ T cells sorted from blood. Subset noted: CD45RA+ positively selected. The origin of this receptor is a man between 18 and 29 years old in good health. The rearrangement joins TRBV27 to TRBJ2-7; perhaps TRBD1 as D (5 bases). CDR3 amino acids: CASRGHGRYEQYF. In DNA, the CDR3 is TGTGCCAGCAGGGGGCATGGAAGGTACGAGCAGTACTTC.